The T cell receptor beta chain under discussion was sequenced for a study of blood T cell repertoires in COVID-19. Study in general: Sites across the United States, Italy and Spain contributed samples from acute and convalescent COVID-19.

The CDR3 is 16 amino acids. Germline V CDR1 and CDR2: LGHNA, YNFKEQ. With 4 bases removed from V and 4 bases from J, the gap between germline ends came to 16 bases. Participant ages covered about 18 to 95 years across 20 to 25 US areas. Cohort assignment relied on participant-reported clinical history. As handled by the study authors: It was from reference gene primer amplification that nucleated cell counts were estimated. Using immunoSEQ multiplex PCR, the repertoire was profiled, and TCRdb retains in-frame clones only, with some absent. V, J and clone size derive from that table, while D and trimming were established from the DNA sequence. Of about 280,000 clones detected, 85% to 95% appear once; the ten largest clones hold roughly 2.8%.

The clonotype was recovered from a man between 35 and 55 years old who had been exposed to COVID-19. The chain links TRBV4-2 to TRBJ2-2, with TRBD2 as a possible D gene (5 bases). Material: PBMCs or T cells enriched from blood (not recorded which). CDR3 residues: CASSRLGGESTGELFF. In DNA form, the CDR3 reads TGTGCCAGCAGCCGCCTGGGTGGGGAGAGCACCGGGGAGCTGTTTTTT.